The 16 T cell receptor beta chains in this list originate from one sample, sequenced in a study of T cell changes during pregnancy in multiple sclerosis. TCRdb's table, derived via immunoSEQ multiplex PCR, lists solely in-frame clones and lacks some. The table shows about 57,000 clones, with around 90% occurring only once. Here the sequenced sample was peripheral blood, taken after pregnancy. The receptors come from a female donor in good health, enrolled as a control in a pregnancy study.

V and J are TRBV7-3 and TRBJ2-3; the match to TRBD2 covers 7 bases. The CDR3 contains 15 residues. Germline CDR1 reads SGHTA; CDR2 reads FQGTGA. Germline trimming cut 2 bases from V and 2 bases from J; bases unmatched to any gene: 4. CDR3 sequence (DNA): TGTGCCAGCAGCTTACAAGCGGGGTTCACAGATACGCAGTATTTT. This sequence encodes CASSLQAGFTDTQYF.

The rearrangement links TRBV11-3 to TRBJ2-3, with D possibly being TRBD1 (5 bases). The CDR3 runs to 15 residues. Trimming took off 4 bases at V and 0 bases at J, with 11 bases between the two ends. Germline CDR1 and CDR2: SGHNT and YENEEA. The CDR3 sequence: CASSSGRTSTDTQYF. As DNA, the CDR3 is TGTGCCAGCAGCTCCGGACGGACAAGCACAGATACGCAGTATTTT.

CDR3 protein: CASSDRGRGYEQYF. The CDR3 DNA follows: TGTGCCAGTAGCGACAGGGGGCGAGGGTACGAGCAGTACTTC. The rearrangement joins TRBV19 to TRBJ2-7, with 10 bases aligning to TRBD1. V was clipped by 6 bases and J by 4 bases; unmatched bases: 6. In germline, CDR1 is LNHDA, CDR2 SQIVND (reference sequence). The CDR3 contains 14 residues.

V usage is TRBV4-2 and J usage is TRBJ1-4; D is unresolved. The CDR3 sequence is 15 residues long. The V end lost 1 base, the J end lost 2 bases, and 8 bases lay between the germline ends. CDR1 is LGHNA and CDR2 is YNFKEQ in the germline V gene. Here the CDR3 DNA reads TGTGCCAGCAGCCAAGTCGGCAGGACTAATGAAAAACTGTTTTTT. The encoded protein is CASSQVGRTNEKLFF.

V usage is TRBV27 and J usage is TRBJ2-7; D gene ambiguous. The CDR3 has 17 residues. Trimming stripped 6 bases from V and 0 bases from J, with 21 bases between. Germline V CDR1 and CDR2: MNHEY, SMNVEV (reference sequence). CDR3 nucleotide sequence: TGTGCCAGCAGGCGAACCTCTACGTGGGCTGGCTCCTACGAGCAGTACTTC. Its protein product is CASRRTSTWAGSYEQYF.

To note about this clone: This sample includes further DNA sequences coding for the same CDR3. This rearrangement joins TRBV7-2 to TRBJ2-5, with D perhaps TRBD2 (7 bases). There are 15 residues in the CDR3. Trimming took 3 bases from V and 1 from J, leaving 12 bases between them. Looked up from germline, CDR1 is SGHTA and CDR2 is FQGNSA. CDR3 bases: TGTGCCAGCAGCTTGGGCGGGGGCCCCCAAGAGACCCAGTACTTC. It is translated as CASSLGGGPQETQYF.

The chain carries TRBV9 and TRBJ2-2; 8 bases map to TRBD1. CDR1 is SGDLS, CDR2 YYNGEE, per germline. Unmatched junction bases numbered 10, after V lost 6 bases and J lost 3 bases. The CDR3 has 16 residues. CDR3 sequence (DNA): TGTGCCAGCACCCCTTCCGGACAGGGTGACACCGGGGAGCTGTTTTTT. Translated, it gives CASTPSGQGDTGELFF. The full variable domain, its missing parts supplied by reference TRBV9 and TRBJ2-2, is DSGVTQTPKHLITATGQRVTLRCSPRSGDLSVYWYQQSLDQGLQFLIQYYNGEERAKGNILERFSAQQFPDLHSELNLSSLELGDSALYFCASTPSGQGDTGELFFGEGSRLTVL.

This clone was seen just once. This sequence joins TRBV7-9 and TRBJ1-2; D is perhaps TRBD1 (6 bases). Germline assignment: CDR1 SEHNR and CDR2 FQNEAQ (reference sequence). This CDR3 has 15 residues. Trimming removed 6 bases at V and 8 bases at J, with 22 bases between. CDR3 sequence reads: CASRRADRLKSGYTF. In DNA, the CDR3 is TGTGCCAGCAGGAGAGCTGACAGGCTTAAATCGGGCTACACCTTC. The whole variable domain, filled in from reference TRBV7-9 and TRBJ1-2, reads DTGVSQNPRHKITKRGQNVTFRCDPISEHNRLYWYRQTLGQGPEFLTYFQNEAQLEKSRLLSDRFSAERPKGSFSTLEIQRTEQGDSAMYLCASRRADRLKSGYTFGSGTRLTVV.

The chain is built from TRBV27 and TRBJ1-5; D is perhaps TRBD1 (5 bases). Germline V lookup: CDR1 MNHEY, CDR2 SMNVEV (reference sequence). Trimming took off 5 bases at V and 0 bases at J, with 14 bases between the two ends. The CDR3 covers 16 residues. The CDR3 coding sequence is TGTGCCAGCAGTCCCCGACAGATCCTTAGCAATCAGCCCCAGCATTTT. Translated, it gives CASSPRQILSNQPQHF.

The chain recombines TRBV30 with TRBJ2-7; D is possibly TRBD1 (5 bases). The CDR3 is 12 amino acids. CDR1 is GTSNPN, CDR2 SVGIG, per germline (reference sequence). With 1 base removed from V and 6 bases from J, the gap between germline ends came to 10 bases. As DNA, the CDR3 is TGTGCCTGGAGTGGGGGCTTGCGCGAGCAGTACTTC. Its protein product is CAWSGGLREQYF.

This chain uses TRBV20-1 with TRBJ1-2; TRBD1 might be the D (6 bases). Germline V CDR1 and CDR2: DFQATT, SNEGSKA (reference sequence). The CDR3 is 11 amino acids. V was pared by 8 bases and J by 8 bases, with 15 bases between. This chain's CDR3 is CSTDSLRGYTF. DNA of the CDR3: TGCAGTACGGACAGTCTGAGAGGCTACACCTTC.

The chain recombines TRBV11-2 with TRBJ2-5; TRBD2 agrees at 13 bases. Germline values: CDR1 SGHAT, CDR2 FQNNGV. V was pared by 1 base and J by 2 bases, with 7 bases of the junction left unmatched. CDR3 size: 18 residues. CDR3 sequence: CASSLGLAGGNLQETQYF. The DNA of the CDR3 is TGTGCCAGCAGCTTAGGACTAGCGGGAGGAAACCTTCAAGAGACCCAGTACTTC.

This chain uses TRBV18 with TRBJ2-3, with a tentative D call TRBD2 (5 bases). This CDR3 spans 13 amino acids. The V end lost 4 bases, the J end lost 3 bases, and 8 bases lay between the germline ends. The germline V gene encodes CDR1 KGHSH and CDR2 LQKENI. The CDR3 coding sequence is TGTGCCAGCTCACTCACTAGAACAGATACGCAGTATTTT. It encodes CASSLTRTDTQYF.

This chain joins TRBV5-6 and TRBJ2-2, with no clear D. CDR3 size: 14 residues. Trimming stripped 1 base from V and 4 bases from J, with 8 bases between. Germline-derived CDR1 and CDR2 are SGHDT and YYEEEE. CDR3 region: CASSLRSFTGELFF. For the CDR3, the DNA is TGTGCCAGCAGCTTGAGAAGCTTCACCGGGGAGCTGTTTTTT. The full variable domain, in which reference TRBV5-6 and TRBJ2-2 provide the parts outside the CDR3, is DAGVTQSPTHLIKTRGQQVTLRCSPKSGHDTVSWYQQALGQGPQFIFQYYEEEERQRGNFPDRFSGHQFPNYSSELNVNALLLGDSALYLCASSLRSFTGELFFGEGSRLTVL.

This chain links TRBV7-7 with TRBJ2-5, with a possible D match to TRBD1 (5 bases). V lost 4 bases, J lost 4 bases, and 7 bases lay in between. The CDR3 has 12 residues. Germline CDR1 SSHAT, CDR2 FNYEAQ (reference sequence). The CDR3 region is CASSYQGETQYF. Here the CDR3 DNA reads TGTGCCAGCAGCTACCAGGGAGAGACCCAGTACTTC.

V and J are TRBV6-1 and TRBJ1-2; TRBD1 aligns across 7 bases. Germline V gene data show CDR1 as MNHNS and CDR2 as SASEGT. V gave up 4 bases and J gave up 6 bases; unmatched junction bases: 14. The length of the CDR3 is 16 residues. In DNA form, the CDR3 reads TGTGCCAGCAGTGTTGGGAAGGCAGGGGGAGGACATGGCTACACCTTC. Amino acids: CASSVGKAGGGHGYTF.